These T cell receptor beta chains were read from a single sample in a study of kidney transplant recipient with SARS-CoV-2 infection. TCRdb called the reads again in MiXCR, with one record for every CDR3 protein. The repertoire holds 200,000 to 300,000 distinct CDR3 sequences, with about 28% as singletons. This specimen consisted of a blood sample, obtained at baseline and on roughly day 110 from a kidney transplant recipient. These receptors originate from a young adult male patient who had COVID-19 and was a kidney transplant recipient. Some T cells may have originated in the graft donor. CDR3s include the opening cysteine and the closing phenylalanine or tryptophan. Fields, in order: J gene, clone size, V gene, D gene, CDR3 protein, CDR3 DNA. D genes are given only for firm matches. The size entry gives once, few or many counts, or a class when the clone is expanded.

>TRBJ1-1|many|TRBV12-3/TRBV12-4|-
CASSLVLHTEAFF
TGTGCCAGCAGTTTAGTCTTACACACTGAAGCTTTCTTT
>TRBJ1-2|many|TRBV7-2|TRBD1
CASSARTGSGYTF
TGTGCCAGCAGCGCCAGGACAGGGTCAGGCTACACCTTC
>TRBJ2-6|many|TRBV8-2|-
CGSVKRITQSRANVLTF
TGTGGCAGTGTTAAAAGGATAACACAAAGTCGGGCCAACGTCCTGACTTTC
>TRBJ2-1|many|TRBV28|TRBD2
CASSTTSGRGGEQFF
TGTGCCAGCAGCACGACTAGCGGGAGGGGCGGGGAGCAGTTCTTC
>TRBJ2-3|many|TRBV21-1|-
CASSPPLATVMQDTQYF
TGTGCCAGCAGCCCCCCCCTAGCTACAGTCATGCAAGATACGCAGTATTTT
>TRBJ1-4|many|TRBV6-2/TRBV6-3|TRBD1
CASSEPGQDPNEKLFF
TGTGCCAGCAGCGAACCGGGACAGGATCCAAATGAAAAACTGTTTTTT
>TRBJ2-5|many|TRBV3-1|TRBD1
CASSQEAGGEETQYF
TGTGCCAGCAGCCAAGAGGCAGGGGGTGAAGAGACCCAGTACTTC
>TRBJ1-1|many|TRBV12-3/TRBV12-4|TRBD1
CASSLTEQGETEAFF
TGTGCCAGCAGTTTAACGGAGCAGGGGGAAACTGAAGCTTTCTTT
>TRBJ1-1|many|TRBV7-9|-
CASSAAFAGDTEAFF
TGTGCCAGCAGCGCTGCTTTTGCGGGTGACACTGAAGCTTTCTTT
>TRBJ2-3|few|TRBV24-1|TRBD2
CATSDLTSGEFTDTQYF
TGTGCCACCAGTGACCTGACTAGCGGGGAATTTACAGATACGCAGTATTTT
>TRBJ2-5|many|TRBV3-1|-
CASSRVPPISFSETQYF
TGTGCCAGCAGCAGGGTGCCTCCCATTTCTTTCTCTGAGACCCAGTACTTC
>TRBJ1-2|many|TRBV7-7|-
CASSSTGKCRKTYGYTF
TGTGCCAGCAGCTCGACCGGTAAGTGCCGAAAGACCTATGGCTACACCTTC
>TRBJ2-2|many|TRBV4-2|-
CASSQARGTGELFF
TGTGCCAGCAGCCAAGCCAGGGGCACCGGGGAGCTGTTTTTT
>TRBJ1-2|many|TRBV12-3/TRBV12-4|-
CASSLQRTAGKTYGYTF
TGTGCCAGCAGTCTGCAGCGCACAGCAGGAAAGACCTATGGCTACACCTTC